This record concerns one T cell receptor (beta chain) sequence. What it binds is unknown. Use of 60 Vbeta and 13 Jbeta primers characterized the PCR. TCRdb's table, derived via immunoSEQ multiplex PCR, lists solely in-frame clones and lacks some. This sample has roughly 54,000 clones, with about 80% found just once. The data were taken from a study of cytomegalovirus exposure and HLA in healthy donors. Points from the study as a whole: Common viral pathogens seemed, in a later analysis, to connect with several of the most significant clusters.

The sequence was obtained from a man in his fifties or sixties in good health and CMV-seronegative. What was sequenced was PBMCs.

CDR3 residues: CASSRGNYYGYTF. CDR3 coding DNA: TGTGCCAGCAGCCGGGGGAATTACTATGGCTACACCTTC. V usage is TRBV11-2 and J usage is TRBJ1-2; TRBD1 might be the D (5 bases). V gave up 5 bases and J gave up 3 bases, with 10 bases separating them. The CDR3 consists of 13 residues. Germline assignment: CDR1 SGHAT and CDR2 FQNNGV.